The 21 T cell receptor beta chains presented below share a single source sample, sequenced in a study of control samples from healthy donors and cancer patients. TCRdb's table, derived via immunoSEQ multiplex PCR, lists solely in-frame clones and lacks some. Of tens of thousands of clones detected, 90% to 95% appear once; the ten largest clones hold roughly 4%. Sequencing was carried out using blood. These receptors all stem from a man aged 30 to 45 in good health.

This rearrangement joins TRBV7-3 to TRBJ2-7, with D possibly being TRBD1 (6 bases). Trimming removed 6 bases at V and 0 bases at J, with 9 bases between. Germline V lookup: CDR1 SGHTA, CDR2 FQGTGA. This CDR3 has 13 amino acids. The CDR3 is CASRDSVSYEQYF. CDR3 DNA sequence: TGTGCCAGCAGGGACAGCGTCTCCTACGAGCAGTACTTC.

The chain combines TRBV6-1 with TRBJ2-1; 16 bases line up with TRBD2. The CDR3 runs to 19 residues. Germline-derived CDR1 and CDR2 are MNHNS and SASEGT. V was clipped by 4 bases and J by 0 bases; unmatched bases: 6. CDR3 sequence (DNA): TGTGCCAGCAGTGCGGGACTAGCGGGAGGGCCTTTCTCCTACAATGAGCAGTTCTTC. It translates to CASSAGLAGGPFSYNEQFF.

The CDR3 DNA follows: TGTGCCAGCTCGCCGGGGGTCGAGCAGTACTTC. Translation: CASSPGVEQYF. The rearrangement links TRBV27 to TRBJ2-7; possibly TRBD2 for D (6 bases). CDR1 is MNHEY and CDR2 is SMNVEV in the germline V gene (reference sequence). Trimming pared 8 bases from V and 6 bases from J, leaving 11 bases between. The CDR3 has 11 residues.

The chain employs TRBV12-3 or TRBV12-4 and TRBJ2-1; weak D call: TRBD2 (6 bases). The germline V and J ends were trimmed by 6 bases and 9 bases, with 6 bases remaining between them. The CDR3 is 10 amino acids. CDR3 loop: CASRGGEQFF. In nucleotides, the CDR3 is TGTGCCAGCAGGGGAGGTGAGCAGTTCTTC.

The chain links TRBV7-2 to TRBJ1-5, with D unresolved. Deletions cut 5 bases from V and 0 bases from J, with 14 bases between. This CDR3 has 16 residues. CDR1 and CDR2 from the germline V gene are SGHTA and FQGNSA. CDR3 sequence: CASSREPSYSNQPQHF. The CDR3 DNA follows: TGTGCCAGCAGCCGCGAGCCGAGTTATAGCAATCAGCCCCAGCATTTT.

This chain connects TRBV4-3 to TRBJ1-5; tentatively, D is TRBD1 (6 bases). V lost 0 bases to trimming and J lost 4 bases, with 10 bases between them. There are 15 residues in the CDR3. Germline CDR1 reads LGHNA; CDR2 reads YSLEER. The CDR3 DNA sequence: TGCGCCAGCAGCCAAGAGCGCAGGGGAAATCAGCCCCAGCATTTT. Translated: CASSQERRGNQPQHF.

The CDR3: CASSQARTGGTEAFF. The CDR3 region has the DNA TGCGCCAGCAGCCAAGCCCGGACAGGGGGCACTGAAGCTTTCTTT. The chain employs TRBV4-3 and TRBJ1-1; 10 bases are shared with TRBD1. Trimming at V came to 1 base and at J to 4 bases, leaving 3 bases not matched to a gene. This CDR3 is 15 amino acids long. The germline gives CDR1 LGHNA, CDR2 YSLEER.

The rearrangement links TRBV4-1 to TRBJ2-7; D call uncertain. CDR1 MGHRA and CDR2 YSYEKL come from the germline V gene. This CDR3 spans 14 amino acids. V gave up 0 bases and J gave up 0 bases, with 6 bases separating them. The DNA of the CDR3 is TGCGCCAGCAGCCAAGAGCCAGGCTCCTACGAGCAGTACTTC. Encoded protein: CASSQEPGSYEQYF.

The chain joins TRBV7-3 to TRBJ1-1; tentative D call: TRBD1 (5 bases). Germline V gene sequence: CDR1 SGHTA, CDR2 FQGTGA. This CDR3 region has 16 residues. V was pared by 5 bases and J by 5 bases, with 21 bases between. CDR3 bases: TGTGCCAGCAGCCCAGGCGGGGTCGGGGGGAGTACTGAAGCTTTCTTT. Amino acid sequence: CASSPGGVGGSTEAFF.

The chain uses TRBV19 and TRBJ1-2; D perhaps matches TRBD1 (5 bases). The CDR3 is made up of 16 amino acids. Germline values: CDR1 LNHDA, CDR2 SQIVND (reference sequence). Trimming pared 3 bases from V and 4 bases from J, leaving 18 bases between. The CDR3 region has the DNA TGTGCCAGTAGTATGGGGGGTGGAGATCGCGTCTATGGCTACACCTTC. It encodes CASSMGGGDRVYGYTF. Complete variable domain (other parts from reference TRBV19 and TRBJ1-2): DGGITQSPKYLFRKEGQNVTLSCEQNLNHDAMYWYRQDPGQGLRLIYYSQIVNDFQKGDIAEGYSVSREKKESFPLTVTSAQKNPTAFYLCASSMGGGDRVYGYTFGSGTRLTVV.

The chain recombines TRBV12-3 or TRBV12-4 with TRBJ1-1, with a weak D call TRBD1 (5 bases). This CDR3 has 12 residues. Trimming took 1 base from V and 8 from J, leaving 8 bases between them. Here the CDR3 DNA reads TGTGCCAGCAGTTTAGGGGACCTCGAAGCTTTCTTT. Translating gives CASSLGDLEAFF.

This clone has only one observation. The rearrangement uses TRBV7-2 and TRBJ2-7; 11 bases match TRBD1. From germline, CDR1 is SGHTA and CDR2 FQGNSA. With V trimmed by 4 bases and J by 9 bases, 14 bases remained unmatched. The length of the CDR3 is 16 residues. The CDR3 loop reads CASSSLTGTGGLRQYF. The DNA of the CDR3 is TGTGCCAGCAGCTCCCTAACCGGGACAGGGGGTCTCAGGCAGTACTTC.

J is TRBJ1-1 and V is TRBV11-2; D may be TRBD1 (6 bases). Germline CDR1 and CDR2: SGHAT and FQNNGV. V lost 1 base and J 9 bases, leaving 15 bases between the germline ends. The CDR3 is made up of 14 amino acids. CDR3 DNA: TGTGCCAGCAGCTTAGCCCCTCTACAGGGAAAAGCTTTCTTT. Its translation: CASSLAPLQGKAFF.

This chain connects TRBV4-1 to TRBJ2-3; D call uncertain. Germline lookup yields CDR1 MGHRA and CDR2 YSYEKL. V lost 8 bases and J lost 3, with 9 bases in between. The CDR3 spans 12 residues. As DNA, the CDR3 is TGCGCCAGCCTCGGTAGAACAGATACGCAGTATTTT. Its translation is CASLGRTDTQYF.

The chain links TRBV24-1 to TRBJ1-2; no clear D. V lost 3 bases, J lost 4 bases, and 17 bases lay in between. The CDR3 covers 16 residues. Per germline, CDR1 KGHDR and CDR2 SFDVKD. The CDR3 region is CATSDPKTRPSYGYTF. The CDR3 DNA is TGTGCCACCAGTGATCCGAAAACACGTCCAAGCTATGGCTACACCTTC.

In DNA, the CDR3 is TGTGCCAGCAGTTACTCGTACTCACCCCTCCACTTT. Protein product: CASSYSYSPLHF. The chain is built from TRBV6-5 and TRBJ1-6; D ambiguous. Germline loops: CDR1 MNHEY, CDR2 SVGAGI. The V and J ends lost 0 bases and 10 bases respectively, with 4 bases between them. The CDR3 has 12 residues.

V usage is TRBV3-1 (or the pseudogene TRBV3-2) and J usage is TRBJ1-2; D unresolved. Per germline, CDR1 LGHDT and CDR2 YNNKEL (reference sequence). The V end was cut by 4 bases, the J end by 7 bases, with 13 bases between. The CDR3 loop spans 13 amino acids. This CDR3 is CASSPSVDVGYTF. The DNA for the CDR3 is TGTGCCAGCAGCCCCTCAGTCGACGTTGGCTACACCTTC.

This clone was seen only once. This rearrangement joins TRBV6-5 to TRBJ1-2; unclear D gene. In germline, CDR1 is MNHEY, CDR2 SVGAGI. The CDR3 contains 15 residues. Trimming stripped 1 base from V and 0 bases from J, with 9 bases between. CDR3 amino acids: CASSYYRGTNYGYTF. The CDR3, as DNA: TGTGCCAGCAGTTACTATCGGGGAACTAACTATGGCTACACCTTC.

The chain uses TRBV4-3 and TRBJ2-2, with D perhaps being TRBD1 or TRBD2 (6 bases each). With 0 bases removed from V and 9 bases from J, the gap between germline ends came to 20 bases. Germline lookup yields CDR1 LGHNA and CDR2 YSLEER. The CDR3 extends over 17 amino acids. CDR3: CASSQDLPRGGFRELFF. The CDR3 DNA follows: TGCGCCAGCAGCCAAGATCTCCCCAGGGGAGGATTCCGGGAGCTGTTTTTT.

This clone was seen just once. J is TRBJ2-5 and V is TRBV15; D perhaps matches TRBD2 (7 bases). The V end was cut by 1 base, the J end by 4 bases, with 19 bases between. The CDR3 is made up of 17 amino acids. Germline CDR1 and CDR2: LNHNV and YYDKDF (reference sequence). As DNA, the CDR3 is TGTGCCACCAGCAGAGTCCAATTCGGGGGGCTGGGAGAGACCCAGTACTTC. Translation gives CATSRVQFGGLGETQYF.

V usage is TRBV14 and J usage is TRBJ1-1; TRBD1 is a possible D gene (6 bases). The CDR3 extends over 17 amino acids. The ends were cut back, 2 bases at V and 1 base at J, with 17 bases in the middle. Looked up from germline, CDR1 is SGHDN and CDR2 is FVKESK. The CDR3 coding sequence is TGTGCCAGCAGCCAACCAACGGCCGGACAGTGGAACACTGAAGCTTTCTTT. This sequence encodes CASSQPTAGQWNTEAFF.